A single sample gave rise to the 30 T cell receptor beta chains below, sequenced in a study of beta chain features in type 1 diabetes. Reverse transcribing all isolated RNA meant expressed TCRB transcripts were sequenced. TCRdb's copy holds only in-frame clones and misses some; the assay was immunoSEQ multiplex PCR. The top ten hold about 1.5% of the sample, which has about 140,000 clones, 6.9% seen once. Specimen: central memory CD4+ T cells from blood. These receptors came from a woman aged 30 to 39 in good health.

This clone turned up a few times. This chain uses TRBV11-3 with TRBJ2-4, with no clear D. The germline V gene encodes CDR1 SGHNT and CDR2 YENEEA. The CDR3 is 14 residues long. Trimming stripped 2 bases from V and 6 bases from J, with 11 bases between. CDR3 in amino acids: CASSLSTQANIQYF. CDR3 coding DNA: TGTGCCAGCAGCTTAAGTACTCAGGCAAACATTCAGTACTTC.

To note about this clone: At one of its ends the junction is not consistent with the germline gene, which may arise from a read error. J is TRBJ2-7 and V is TRBV4-3, with 10 bases fitting TRBD1. CDR3 size: 15 residues. CDR1 and CDR2 (germline): LGHNA, YSLEER. CDR3 bases: TGCGCCAGCAGCCAAGAGACGGGACAGGGGTACGAGCCGTACTTC. Protein product: CASSQETGQGYEPYF.

The chain employs TRBV25-1 and TRBJ2-7; 9 positions agree with TRBD1. V trimming: 2 bases; J trimming: 4 bases; junction bases outside the gene matches: 6. CDR1 is MGHDK and CDR2 is SYGVNS in the germline V gene. CDR3 length: 15 amino acids. The CDR3 sequence is CASSEKGQGLYEQYF. The CDR3 DNA reads TGTGCCAGCAGTGAAAAAGGACAGGGGCTATACGAGCAGTACTTC.

The CDR3, as DNA: TGTGCCAGCTCACGCCGTACCCCAGGGGAGAACACTGAAGCTTTCTTT. It yields the protein CASSRRTPGENTEAFF. The gene calls are TRBV18 and TRBJ1-1, with TRBD1 as a possible D gene (6 bases). CDR1 and CDR2 (germline): KGHSH, LQKENI. V gave up 4 bases and J gave up 1 base, with 16 bases separating them. The CDR3 has 16 residues.

The rearrangement links TRBV11-2 to TRBJ2-3; D is unresolved. The length of the CDR3 is 12 residues. Deletions cut 4 bases from V and 3 bases from J, with 5 bases between. Germline V lookup: CDR1 SGHAT, CDR2 FQNNGV. The CDR3 loop is CASSSRTDTQYF. The DNA for the CDR3 is TGTGCCAGCAGCTCCCGGACAGATACGCAGTATTTT.

This clone came up a few times. This chain connects TRBV29-1 to TRBJ1-2; D remains unclear. V was trimmed by 0 bases and J by 8 bases, leaving 10 bases between them. Germline-derived CDR1 and CDR2 are SQVTM and ANQGSEA. This CDR3 comprises 12 residues. This CDR3 reads CSVEETPGGYTF. The DNA of the CDR3 is TGCAGCGTTGAAGAGACCCCAGGCGGCTACACCTTC.

In its sample, this clone was seen a few times. The chain is built from TRBV6-1 and TRBJ2-5; 9 bases match TRBD1. CDR3 length equals 14 residues. Looked up from germline, CDR1 is MNHNS and CDR2 is SASEGT. J lost 5 bases, V lost 6 bases, and 7 bases had no gene match. In DNA form, the CDR3 reads TGTGCCAGCAGACCGACAGGGGGAGGCGAGACCCAGTACTTC. As protein: CASRPTGGGETQYF.

In this sample, this clone turned up a few times. V gene TRBV28 combines with J gene TRBJ1-5, with TRBD1 identical over 7 bases. V shed 4 bases and J 5 bases; nucleotides not matched to a gene: 11. The CDR3 runs 16 residues. Per the germline V gene, CDR1 is MDHEN and CDR2 is SYDVKM. DNA of the CDR3: TGTGCCAGCAGTTCGCCTCGACAGGGCGGAGATCAGCCCCAGCATTTT. This gives the protein CASSSPRQGGDQPQHF.

The gene calls are TRBV6-5 and TRBJ1-2; a possible D gene is TRBD1 (5 bases). Germline V gene lookup returns CDR1 MNHEY and CDR2 SVGAGI. V was cut by 9 bases and J by 4 bases, with 12 bases left in between. This CDR3 region has 12 residues. CDR3 DNA: TGTGCCAGGGGAGGGGTCGGCTATGGCTACACCTTC. Encoded protein: CARGGVGYGYTF.

The rearrangement links TRBV19 to TRBJ2-1; TRBD2 matches at 8 bases. This CDR3 has 15 residues. V shed 4 bases and J 7 bases; nucleotides not matched to a gene: 9. Germline CDR1 LNHDA, CDR2 SQIVND (reference sequence). CDR3 bases: TGTGCCAGTAGTAGCCACGGTGCGGGGGGAAATGAGCAGTTCTTC. Its protein product is CASSSHGAGGNEQFF.

This clone has just a few counts. The V gene is TRBV9, the J gene TRBJ2-1; 10 nucleotides agree with TRBD1. CDR3 length: 14 amino acids. The germline CDR1 and CDR2 sequences are SGDLS and YYNGEE. V was pared by 3 bases and J by 6 bases, with 3 bases of the junction left unmatched. The CDR3 spells CASSAGTGANEQFF. CDR3 bases: TGTGCCAGCAGCGCCGGGACAGGGGCCAATGAGCAGTTCTTC.

The J gene is TRBJ2-6, the V gene TRBV19, with 9 positions matching TRBD2. This CDR3 has 17 residues. The V gene's germline CDR1 is LNHDA and CDR2 SQIVND (reference sequence). V lost 4 bases, J lost 7 bases, and 11 bases stayed unmatched. Written as DNA, the CDR3 is TGTGCCAGTAGTACGCCAGAGATGACTAGCGGAGCCAACGTCCTGACTTTC. Amino acids: CASSTPEMTSGANVLTF.

The chain employs TRBV7-2 and TRBJ2-1; weak D call: TRBD2 (5 bases). V lost 5 bases to trimming and J lost 6 bases, with 14 bases between them. The CDR3 sequence is 14 residues long. Looked up from germline, CDR1 is SGHTA and CDR2 is FQGNSA. The DNA for the CDR3 is TGTGCCAGCAGCAAGAGTGCGGGTGTCAATGAGCAGTTCTTC. This codes for CASSKSAGVNEQFF.

The chain couples TRBV6-6 to TRBJ2-7, with 10 positions matching TRBD2. The junction had 3 bases not matched to a gene; V was cut back by 3 bases and J by 4 bases. The length of the CDR3 is 14 residues. Per germline, CDR1 MNHNY and CDR2 SVGAGI (reference sequence). The CDR3 loop reads CASSYGTSEYEQYF. CDR3 DNA sequence: TGTGCCAGCAGTTATGGGACTAGCGAATACGAGCAGTACTTC.

The gene calls are TRBV19 and TRBJ1-2; TRBD1 aligns across 7 bases. The V gene end was trimmed by 7 bases and the J gene end by 8 bases; junction bases not matched to a gene: 10. This CDR3 is built from 13 residues. Per the germline V gene, CDR1 is LNHDA and CDR2 is SQIVND (reference sequence). The CDR3 is CASTLRGHGGYTF. DNA of the CDR3: TGTGCCAGTACCCTGAGGGGGCACGGGGGCTACACCTTC.

The chain has TRBV9 and TRBJ2-3; 8 nucleotides align to TRBD2. Germline trimming cut 5 bases from V and 7 bases from J; bases unmatched to any gene: 12. The CDR3 runs 15 residues. Germline loops: CDR1 SGDLS, CDR2 YYNGEE. This CDR3 reads CASRGPGSGSNTQYF. CDR3 DNA: TGTGCCAGCAGGGGTCCGGGGAGCGGGAGTAATACGCAGTATTTT.

This clone occurred a few times. The chain combines TRBV11-3 with TRBJ2-5; 8 bases are a match to TRBD1. Germline V CDR1 and CDR2: SGHNT, YENEEA. CDR3 size: 13 residues. V dropped 5 bases and J dropped 6; count of bases not matched to a gene: 5. CDR3 in amino acids: CASSVGQGQTQYF. Written as DNA, the CDR3 is TGTGCCAGCAGCGTAGGACAGGGACAGACCCAGTACTTC.

The rearrangement joins TRBV2 to TRBJ1-1, with D tentatively TRBD1 (5 bases). Trimming removed 8 bases from V and 11 bases from J, with 15 bases in between. Germline V gene data show CDR1 as SNHLY and CDR2 as FYNNEI. This CDR3 is 11 amino acids long. CDR3 sequence reads: CASGAGFGAFF. The CDR3 nucleotides read TGTGCCAGCGGGGCAGGGTTTGGCGCTTTCTTT.

This clone has more than one count but fewer than ten. This rearrangement joins TRBV19 to TRBJ2-7, with a tentative D call TRBD2 (5 bases). Trimming shortened V by 1 base and J by 2 bases, and 15 bases separated the two germline ends. Germline V gene data show CDR1 as LNHDA and CDR2 as SQIVND (reference sequence). The CDR3 runs 16 residues. The CDR3 is CASSIVFGDPPYEQYF. The CDR3 DNA sequence: TGTGCCAGTAGTATAGTGTTCGGGGATCCACCCTACGAGCAGTACTTC.

V is TRBV4-2 and J is TRBJ2-3; the match to TRBD2 covers 9 bases. J gave up 2 bases and V 6 bases, and 6 bases lay outside the gene matches. Germline lookup yields CDR1 LGHNA and CDR2 YNFKEQ. The CDR3 runs to 15 residues. CDR3 DNA sequence: TGTGCCAGCAGTCGACTAGCGGAAGACACAGATACGCAGTATTTT. Its translation is CASSRLAEDTDTQYF.

This clone was detected a few times. The chain recombines TRBV5-1 with TRBJ2-3, with D possibly TRBD1 on 6 matching bases. The CDR3 extends over 15 amino acids. V was trimmed by 4 bases and J by 2 bases, leaving 14 bases between them. Germline assignment: CDR1 SGHRS and CDR2 YFSETQ. The CDR3 coding sequence is TGCGCCAGCAGCAGAGCAGGGGTCTCCACAGATACGCAGTATTTT. It translates to CASSRAGVSTDTQYF.

This clone showed up many times. V usage is TRBV19 and J usage is TRBJ1-1; D not certain. Per the germline V gene, CDR1 is LNHDA and CDR2 is SQIVND (reference sequence). V was pared by 5 bases and J by 7 bases, with 11 bases between. This CDR3 is built from 12 residues. CDR3: CASSFRGYEAFF. CDR3 coding DNA: TGTGCCAGTAGTTTTCGCGGCTATGAAGCTTTCTTT.

The chain couples TRBV18 to TRBJ1-1; D may be TRBD1 (6 bases). This CDR3 comprises 12 residues. Looked up from germline, CDR1 is KGHSH and CDR2 is LQKENI. Trimming removed 6 bases from V and 8 bases from J, with 13 bases in between. Here the CDR3 reads CASSDLGAEAFF. The CDR3 region has the DNA TGTGCCAGCTCCGACCTGGGGGCGGAAGCTTTCTTT. The full variable domain, its missing parts supplied by reference TRBV18 and TRBJ1-1, is NAGVMQNPRHLVRRRGQEARLRCSPMKGHSHVYWYRQLPEEGLKFMVYLQKENIIDESGMPKERFSAEFPKEGPSILRIQQVVRGDSAAYFCASSDLGAEAFFGQGTRLTVV.

Many counts were recorded for this clone. The rearrangement uses TRBV11-1 and TRBJ2-7; 9 bases match TRBD2. CDR3 length: 14 amino acids. V lost 5 bases to trimming and J lost 5 bases; unmatched junction nucleotides: 7. Germline loops: CDR1 SGHAT, CDR2 FQDESV (reference sequence). The CDR3 protein is CASSPLAGIDEQYF. CDR3 in DNA: TGTGCCAGCAGCCCGCTAGCGGGAATCGACGAGCAGTACTTC.

This clone has a handful of counts. This sequence joins TRBV7-9 and TRBJ2-1, with D possibly matching TRBD1 (6 bases). Trimming shortened V by 5 bases and J by 0 bases, and 11 bases separated the two germline ends. CDR1 is SEHNR, CDR2 FQNEAQ, per germline (reference sequence). This CDR3 has 15 residues. The CDR3 DNA reads TGTGCCAGCAGCCCCAGGGGACCCTCCTACAATGAGCAGTTCTTC. Translated: CASSPRGPSYNEQFF.

In this sample, this clone turned up a few times. The V and J genes are TRBV2 and TRBJ2-7; 12 nucleotides match TRBD2. The length of the CDR3 is 15 residues. The germline gives CDR1 SNHLY, CDR2 FYNNEI. V shed 8 bases, J shed 2 bases, and the junction held 7 bases outside the gene matches. The CDR3 loop reads CASGGLAGVAYEQYF. Written as DNA, the CDR3 is TGTGCCAGCGGGGGACTAGCGGGTGTGGCCTACGAGCAGTACTTC.

This clone has a handful of counts. The DNA of the CDR3 is TGTGCCAGCAGTTCGATTCTAGCGGGAGGGCAATCTGTCATTCAGTACTTC. Its protein is CASSSILAGGQSVIQYF. The chain joins TRBV28 to TRBJ2-4; 12 bases agree with TRBD2. The CDR3 sequence is 17 residues long. V shed 4 bases and J 9 bases; nucleotides not matched to a gene: 13. Germline assignment: CDR1 MDHEN and CDR2 SYDVKM. The variable domain in full, with the rest retrieved from reference TRBV28 and TRBJ2-4, is DVKVTQSSRYLVKRTGEKVFLECVQDMDHENMFWYRQDPGLGLRLIYFSYDVKMKEKGDIPEGYSVSREKKERFSLILESASTNQTSMYLCASSSILAGGQSVIQYFGAGTRLSVL.

This clone was observed a few times. J is TRBJ2-1 and V is TRBV7-3; 7 positions match TRBD1. The CDR3 contains 15 residues. With V trimmed by 4 bases and J by 6 bases, 9 bases remained unmatched. Germline lookup yields CDR1 SGHTA and CDR2 FQGTGA. The CDR3 nucleotides are TGTGCCAGCAGCTCCATCGGGACAGTCTCCAATGAGCAGTTCTTC. As protein: CASSSIGTVSNEQFF. Supplemented by reference TRBV7-3 and TRBJ2-1, the full variable domain reads GAGVSQTPSNKVTEKGKYVELRCDPISGHTALYWYRQSLGQGPEFLIYFQGTGAADDSGLPNDRFFAVRPEGSVSTLKIQRTERGDSAVYLCASSSIGTVSNEQFFGPGTRLTVL.

This clone has a handful of counts. The chain couples TRBV5-8 to TRBJ2-1; TRBD2 matches at 10 bases. Germline values: CDR1 SGHTS, CDR2 YDEGEE. The length of the CDR3 is 15 residues. V lost 4 bases to trimming and J lost 7 bases; unmatched junction nucleotides: 8. The CDR3 region has the DNA TGTGCCAGCAGCCGAGGACTAGCGGCAGCAAATGAGCAGTTCTTC. This sequence encodes CASSRGLAAANEQFF.

This clone was detected a few times. V gene TRBV29-1 combines with J gene TRBJ1-4; D unclear. Per germline, CDR1 SQVTM and CDR2 ANQGSEA. The CDR3 length is 12 residues. Trimming took off 5 bases at V and 5 bases at J, with 9 bases between the two ends. In DNA form, the CDR3 reads TGCAGCGTTATACGGGAGAATGAAAAACTGTTTTTT. This gives the protein CSVIRENEKLFF.